This passage covers 12 T cell receptor beta chains from one sample sequenced in a study of T cell responses to AZD1222 COVID-19 vaccine. TCRdb keeps only in-frame clones here, not all; method: immunoSEQ multiplex PCR. The sample consists of around 99,000 clones, over 80% of them appearing once. Sequenced here: peripheral blood, sampled 28 days after the second AZD1222 dose. These receptor sequences come from an adult who received the AZD1222 COVID-19 vaccine.

This clone was picked up one time. The J gene is TRBJ1-5, the V gene TRBV28; the D is unclear. Germline assignment: CDR1 MDHEN and CDR2 SYDVKM. V was clipped by 6 bases and J by 0 bases, with 15 bases between them. The CDR3 length is 16 residues. In DNA form, the CDR3 reads TGTGCCAGCAGCCCCCCGACATTTAATAGCAATCAGCCCCAGCATTTT. This sequence encodes CASSPPTFNSNQPQHF.

The CDR3 DNA sequence: TGTGCCAGCAGCCCGAGCGACAGGGACCGTTTCTATGGCTACACCTTC. It translates to CASSPSDRDRFYGYTF. The V call is TRBV4-2, the J call TRBJ1-2; the match to TRBD1 covers 7 bases. V was pared by 4 bases and J by 4 bases, with 12 bases of the junction left unmatched. The germline CDR1 and CDR2 sequences are LGHNA and YNFKEQ. The CDR3 extends over 16 amino acids.

This chain uses TRBV2 with TRBJ1-4, with no clear D. In germline, CDR1 is SNHLY, CDR2 FYNNEI. Trimming took 5 bases from V and 8 from J, leaving 3 bases between them. The CDR3 length is 10 residues. CDR3 coding DNA: TGTGCCAGCAGTCTAGAAAAACTGTTTTTT. Its translation: CASSLEKLFF.

The gene calls are TRBV4-1 and TRBJ1-5; D gene uncertain. V lost 0 bases to trimming and J lost 3 bases, with 9 bases between them. The CDR3 has 15 residues. Germline V CDR1 and CDR2: MGHRA, YSYEKL. The CDR3 loop reads CASSQDRGVNQPQHF. DNA for the CDR3: TGCGCCAGCAGCCAAGATCGCGGCGTCAATCAGCCCCAGCATTTT.

This rearrangement joins TRBV28 to TRBJ2-7; D is uncertain. V was trimmed by 4 bases and J by 3 bases, leaving 4 bases between them. Germline V gene data show CDR1 as MDHEN and CDR2 as SYDVKM. The CDR3 spans 11 residues. CDR3 in amino acids: CASSSYYEQYF. DNA of the CDR3: TGTGCCAGCAGTTCATACTACGAGCAGTACTTC.

The chain is built from TRBV6-5 and TRBJ1-5, with D possibly matching TRBD1 (6 bases). The germline gives CDR1 MNHEY, CDR2 SVGAGI. CDR3 length equals 15 residues. The V end was cut by 6 bases, the J end by 4 bases, with 16 bases between. The CDR3 region has the DNA TGTGCCAGCAGCCCGGGAGGGGGGGCGAATCAGCCCCAGCATTTT. It encodes CASSPGGGANQPQHF.

The genes are TRBV18 and TRBJ1-6; 9 nucleotides line up with TRBD1. The V segment lost 5 bases and the J segment 6 bases; nucleotides outside the gene matches: 8. The germline V gene encodes CDR1 KGHSH and CDR2 LQKENI. The CDR3 has 16 amino acids. Written as DNA, the CDR3 is TGTGCCAGCTCATCGGTTACAGGGGGCATTAATTCACCCCTCCACTTT. Its translation: CASSSVTGGINSPLHF.

This chain links TRBV18 with TRBJ2-1; perhaps TRBD1 as D (5 bases). Germline V gene sequence: CDR1 KGHSH, CDR2 LQKENI. The CDR3 sequence is 16 residues long. V gave up 3 bases and J gave up 6 bases, with 18 bases separating them. This chain's CDR3 is CASSPGIGVRVNEQFF. For the CDR3, the DNA is TGTGCCAGCTCACCCGGAATAGGGGTTCGGGTCAATGAGCAGTTCTTC.

The rearrangement links TRBV2 to TRBJ1-6, with 8 nucleotides matching TRBD1. The J segment lost 10 bases and the V segment lost 2 bases, leaving 4 bases of the junction unmatched. CDR3 length: 14 amino acids. Germline V gene sequence: CDR1 SNHLY, CDR2 FYNNEI. DNA for the CDR3: TGTGCCAGCAGTGAACAGGGGGCTGGATCACCCCTCCACTTT. This codes for CASSEQGAGSPLHF.

The rearrangement links TRBV3-1 (or the pseudogene TRBV3-2) to TRBJ1-5; D is possibly TRBD1 (6 bases). The ends were cut back, 4 bases at V and 2 bases at J, with 18 bases in the middle. The CDR3 is 17 amino acids. The germline V gene encodes CDR1 LGHDT and CDR2 YNNKEL (reference sequence). The CDR3 DNA reads TGTGCCAGCAGCCGGGGACACCCGGGACTGGGCAATCAGCCCCAGCATTTT. Its translation: CASSRGHPGLGNQPQHF.

The chain joins TRBV12-3 or TRBV12-4 to TRBJ2-1; D is ambiguous. V lost 6 bases and J 4 bases, leaving 10 bases between the germline ends. The CDR3 covers 13 residues. The CDR3 sequence is CASRRPMYNEQFF. As DNA, the CDR3 is TGTGCCAGCAGACGGCCCATGTACAATGAGCAGTTCTTC.

The chain combines TRBV28 with TRBJ1-5, with D maybe TRBD1 (5 bases). Germline-derived CDR1 and CDR2 are MDHEN and SYDVKM. This CDR3 spans 17 amino acids. Trimming removed 6 bases at V and 0 bases at J, with 18 bases between. The CDR3 DNA sequence: TGTGCCAGCAGGAGTATGGGGCGGGAGGTTAGCAATCAGCCCCAGCATTTT. Translated, it gives CASRSMGREVSNQPQHF.